This T cell receptor (beta chain) was retrieved from a study of CD8+ T cells in alopecia areata. The V gene's germline CDR1 is SGHDN and CDR2 FVKESK. The V end was cut by 6 bases, the J end by 1 base, with 12 bases between. This CDR3 comprises 14 residues. Alopecia areata patients had lesional scalp punch biopsies and peripheral blood taken from them. The authors extracted RNA and reverse transcribed it into cDNA as the sequencing template. Sequencing was performed with immunoSEQ multiplex PCR; in TCRdb, only in-frame clones are kept and a portion is missing. The data contain about 13,000 clones, approximately 61% of them singletons.

The source is a human donor with alopecia areata. This chain uses TRBV14 with TRBJ1-1; unclear D gene. This sample comprised skin, obtained at week 0. CDR3 bases: TGTGCCAGCAGGGCTATGGTGGGGAACACTGAAGCTTTCTTT. Its translation is CASRAMVGNTEAFF.